A single sample gave rise to the 5 T cell receptor beta chains below, sequenced in a study of beta chain features in type 1 diabetes. Findings and limits, study-wide: Type 1 diabetes patients showed a moderate but significant shortening of TCRB CDR3s in all four CD4+ subsets.

These receptors have no known antigen. Of the isolated RNA, all was reverse transcribed, and so the sequenced material was expressed TCRB transcripts. Produced via immunoSEQ multiplex PCR; TCRdb's table is partial and in-frame only. The data contain approximately 360,000 clones, 10% to 15% of them seen just once; the ten biggest clones take up about 0.01%. Sequenced input: naive CD4+ T cells from blood. Receptor source: a woman between 18 and 29 years old with type 1 diabetes.

The CDR3 loop reads CASSGGKGDTQYF. CDR3 nucleotides: TGTGCCAGCAGTGGGGGCAAAGGAGATACGCAGTATTTT. The chain carries TRBV13 and TRBJ2-3, with D perhaps TRBD1 (6 bases). The germline V and J ends were trimmed by 6 bases and 5 bases, with 12 bases remaining between them. The CDR3 is 13 amino acids. CDR1 is PRHDT and CDR2 is FYEKMQ in the germline V gene (reference sequence). Filled out from reference TRBV13 and TRBJ2-3, the complete variable domain reads AAGVIQSPRHLIKEKRETATLKCYPIPRHDTVYWYQQGPGQDPQFLISFYEKMQSDKGSIPDRFSAQQFSDYHSELNMSSLELGDSALYFCASSGGKGDTQYFGPGTRLTVL.

This clone occurred a few times. CDR3 bases: TGTGCCAGTAGAGCGGGAACTACTGAAAAACCGCCCCAGCATTTT. It encodes CASRAGTTEKPPQHF. The chain is built from TRBV19 and TRBJ1-5; D unresolved. Trimming removed 6 bases from V and 9 bases from J, with 21 bases in between. This CDR3 is 15 amino acids long. Germline CDR1 LNHDA, CDR2 SQIVND (reference sequence).

The chain has TRBV28 and TRBJ2-1, with 12 nucleotides matching TRBD2. The V segment lost 5 bases and the J segment 9 bases; nucleotides outside the gene matches: 8. Germline lookup yields CDR1 MDHEN and CDR2 SYDVKM. CDR3 length: 15 amino acids. The CDR3, as DNA: TGTGCCAGCAGTCCCCGGACTAGCGGGAAGGGTGAGCAGTTCTTC. This sequence encodes CASSPRTSGKGEQFF. The variable domain in full, with the rest retrieved from reference TRBV28 and TRBJ2-1, is DVKVTQSSRYLVKRTGEKVFLECVQDMDHENMFWYRQDPGLGLRLIYFSYDVKMKEKGDIPEGYSVSREKKERFSLILESASTNQTSMYLCASSPRTSGKGEQFFGPGTRLTVL.

This clone has only a few counts. The chain links TRBV25-1 to TRBJ2-4, with 9 nucleotides matching TRBD1. The CDR3 runs to 15 residues. Per germline, CDR1 MGHDK and CDR2 SYGVNS. V was pared by 3 bases and J by 8 bases, with 8 bases of the junction left unmatched. The CDR3 DNA follows: TGTGCCAGCAGTGATTGGGGACAGGGTACAGACATTCAGTACTTC. As protein: CASSDWGQGTDIQYF.

The chain recombines TRBV28 with TRBJ2-7; a possible D gene is TRBD1 (8 bases). The CDR3 extends over 13 amino acids. The V and J ends lost 6 bases and 4 bases respectively, with 13 bases between them. In germline, CDR1 is MDHEN, CDR2 SYDVKM. CDR3 loop: CASSTGGVYEQYF. Written as DNA, the CDR3 is TGTGCCAGCAGCACAGGGGGGGTTTACGAGCAGTACTTC.